The 2 T cell receptor beta chains below all came from one sample that was sequenced in a study of blood T cell repertoires in COVID-19. Clones were sequenced by immunoSEQ multiplex PCR, and TCRdb holds only the in-frame ones, with some missing. This sample has 250,000 to 300,000 clones, with roughly 90% found just once. The sample consisted of peripheral blood. The origin of the receptors is a man in his thirties or forties with active or convalescent COVID-19.

CDR3 DNA: TGTGCCAGCAAAGACAGGGGACTCGGCCCCACAGATACGCAGTATTTT. Its translation: CASKDRGLGPTDTQYF. The gene calls are TRBV6-6 and TRBJ2-3; 8 positions agree with TRBD1. Germline V gene data show CDR1 as MNHNY and CDR2 as SVGAGI (reference sequence). This CDR3 comprises 16 residues. V lost 7 bases, J lost 2 bases, and 11 bases stayed unmatched.

The chain has TRBV27 and TRBJ2-7; TRBD1 aligns across 9 bases. Trimming took 3 bases from V and 6 from J; bases not matched to a gene: 6. Looked up from germline, CDR1 is MNHEY and CDR2 is SMNVEV (reference sequence). The CDR3 covers 14 residues. The CDR3 sequence: CASSLAGQGSEQYF. CDR3 bases: TGTGCCAGCAGTTTGGCGGGACAGGGTAGCGAGCAGTACTTC.